What follows are 10 T cell receptor beta chains derived from one specimen sequenced in a study of control samples from healthy donors and cancer patients. Repertoires were generated with immunoSEQ multiplex PCR, while TCRdb's copy carries only in-frame clones and drops some. The table has approximately 46,000 clones, more than 70% seen once. Sequences were obtained from PBMCs. The receptors were sampled from a woman aged 55-75 years with lung cancer.

The chain joins TRBV2 to TRBJ2-7; D is unresolved. Germline V CDR1 and CDR2: SNHLY, FYNNEI. Trimming pared 5 bases from V and 3 bases from J, leaving 5 bases between. The CDR3 has 11 amino acids. This CDR3 is CASSIVYEQYF. For the CDR3, the DNA is TGTGCCAGCAGTATAGTCTACGAGCAGTACTTC.

The chain is built from TRBV19 and TRBJ2-6; tentatively, D is TRBD2 (6 bases). V lost 7 bases, J lost 2 bases, and 18 bases lay in between. The CDR3 runs to 17 residues. Germline V gene lookup returns CDR1 LNHDA and CDR2 SQIVND (reference sequence). The chain's CDR3 is CASMVPGGDTGANVLTF. In DNA form, the CDR3 reads TGTGCCAGTATGGTTCCGGGCGGGGATACTGGGGCCAACGTCCTGACTTTC.

This rearrangement joins TRBV7-2 to TRBJ2-7, with 16 bases that match TRBD2. V lost 3 bases, J lost 7 bases, and 12 bases stayed unmatched. The V gene's germline CDR1 is SGHTA and CDR2 FQGNSA. The CDR3 spans 18 residues. DNA of the CDR3: TGTGCCAGCAGCTTGCGAGGGACTAGCGGGAGGGCCTCATATGAGCAGTACTTC. This gives the protein CASSLRGTSGRASYEQYF.

This rearrangement joins TRBV7-2 to TRBJ2-2; perhaps D is TRBD1 or TRBD2 (8 bases each). Trimming removed 8 bases from V and 5 bases from J, with 21 bases in between. The germline V gene has CDR1 SGHTA and CDR2 FQGNSA. This CDR3 has 16 amino acids. CDR3 sequence: CASPRGPGLGTGELFF. The CDR3 nucleotides read TGTGCCAGCCCCAGGGGGCCGGGACTAGGGACCGGGGAGCTGTTTTTT.

V gene TRBV13 combines with J gene TRBJ2-1, with D perhaps TRBD2 (5 bases). The CDR3 extends over 16 amino acids. Trimming took 2 bases from V and 0 from J, leaving 11 bases between them. Looked up from germline, CDR1 is PRHDT and CDR2 is FYEKMQ (reference sequence). CDR3 protein: CASSLWSGNSYNEQFF. The CDR3 DNA is TGTGCCAGCAGCTTATGGTCGGGGAACTCCTACAATGAGCAGTTCTTC. Combining the CDR3 with reference TRBV13 and TRBJ2-1 gives the whole variable domain AAGVIQSPRHLIKEKRETATLKCYPIPRHDTVYWYQQGPGQDPQFLISFYEKMQSDKGSIPDRFSAQQFSDYHSELNMSSLELGDSALYFCASSLWSGNSYNEQFFGPGTRLTVL.

The chain combines TRBV4-1 with TRBJ1-3, with D tentatively TRBD1 (5 bases). CDR1 and CDR2 from the germline V gene are MGHRA and YSYEKL. The CDR3 is 16 residues long. Trimming took 0 bases from V and 4 from J, leaving 13 bases between them. The DNA for the CDR3 is TGCGCCAGCAGCCAAGACCGGGGCGGAGAGGGAAACACCATATATTTT. Amino acids: CASSQDRGGEGNTIYF.

The CDR3 bases are TGTGCCTGGTCACTAGCGGAAATACAAGAGACCCAGTACTTC. Translation gives CAWSLAEIQETQYF. The chain couples TRBV30 to TRBJ2-5; 8 bases align to TRBD2. Germline CDR1 and CDR2: GTSNPN and SVGIG (reference sequence). This CDR3 spans 14 amino acids. With V trimmed by 5 bases and J by 2 bases, 7 bases remained unmatched. Using reference TRBV30 and TRBJ2-5 for the parts outside the CDR3, the full variable domain is SQTIHQWPATLVQPVGSPLSLECTVEGTSNPNLYWYRQAAGRGLQLLFYSVGIGQISSEVPQNLSASRPQDRQFILSSKKLLLSDSGFYLCAWSLAEIQETQYFGPGTRLLVL.

J is TRBJ1-2 and V is TRBV4-1; TRBD1 might be the D (5 bases). Germline loops: CDR1 MGHRA, CDR2 YSYEKL. This CDR3 is 14 amino acids long. The V and J ends lost 4 bases and 2 bases respectively, with 11 bases between them. The CDR3 DNA reads TGCGCCAGCAGCCCCATGGGGGGAAACTATGGCTACACCTTC. Amino acid sequence: CASSPMGGNYGYTF.

The chain has TRBV11-3 and TRBJ2-2; TRBD2 matches at 11 bases. J lost 7 bases, V lost 5 bases, and 6 bases had no gene match. Germline lookup yields CDR1 SGHNT and CDR2 YENEEA. The length of the CDR3 is 15 residues. CDR3 nucleotides: TGTGCCAGCAGCCGCCCGACTAGCGGGATCGGGGAGCTGTTTTTT. Translating gives CASSRPTSGIGELFF.

The J gene is TRBJ2-1, the V gene TRBV5-1, with D possibly being TRBD1 (6 bases). CDR3 length: 15 residues. Germline loops: CDR1 SGHRS, CDR2 YFSETQ. V was pared by 0 bases and J by 0 bases, with 7 bases between. The CDR3 loop reads CASSLGDISYNEQFF. The CDR3 DNA sequence: TGCGCCAGCAGCTTGGGGGACATCTCCTACAATGAGCAGTTCTTC. Complete variable domain (other parts from reference TRBV5-1 and TRBJ2-1): KAGVTQTPRYLIKTRGQQVTLSCSPISGHRSVSWYQQTPGQGLQFLFEYFSETQRNKGNFPGRFSGRQFSNSRSEMNVSTLELGDSALYLCASSLGDISYNEQFFGPGTRLTVL.